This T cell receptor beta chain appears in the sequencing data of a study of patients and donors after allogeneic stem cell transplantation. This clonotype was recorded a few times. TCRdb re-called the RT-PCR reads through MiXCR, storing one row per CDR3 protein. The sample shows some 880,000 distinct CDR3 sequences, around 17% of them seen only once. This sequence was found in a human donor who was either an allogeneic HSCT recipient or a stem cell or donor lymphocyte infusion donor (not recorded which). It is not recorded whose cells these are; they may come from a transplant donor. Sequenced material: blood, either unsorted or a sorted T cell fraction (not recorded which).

The CDR3 sequence: CASRGQEGTYGYTF. The CDR3 DNA follows: TGCGCCAGCAGGGGACAGGAAGGGACTTATGGCTACACCTTC. J is TRBJ1-2 and V is TRBV5-1; 8 bases agree with TRBD1. CDR1 SGHRS and CDR2 YFSETQ come from the germline V gene. The CDR3 spans 14 residues. V lost 5 bases, J lost 5 bases, and 8 bases stayed unmatched.